A single sample gave rise to the 11 T cell receptor beta chains below, sequenced in a study of blood T cell repertoires in COVID-19. Clones were sequenced by immunoSEQ multiplex PCR, and TCRdb holds only the in-frame ones, with some missing. The repertoire holds just over 250,000 clones, with approximately 88% as singletons. What was sequenced was peripheral blood. These receptors all stem from a woman aged 70 to 79 with COVID-19, enrolled during active disease.

The chain joins TRBV5-1 to TRBJ2-2, with 7 bases lining up with TRBD2. Germline CDR1 SGHRS, CDR2 YFSETQ. This CDR3 contains 15 residues. V lost 9 bases, J lost 0 bases, and 8 bases stayed unmatched. Written as DNA, the CDR3 is TGCGCCACCAGGGTAGCGGGTTCGAACACCGGGGAGCTGTTTTTT. It codes for CATRVAGSNTGELFF.

The J gene is TRBJ1-1, the V gene TRBV5-1, with 10 bases fitting TRBD1. Germline CDR1 SGHRS, CDR2 YFSETQ. The CDR3 has 14 amino acids. The V segment lost 3 bases and the J segment 4 bases; nucleotides outside the gene matches: 3. This CDR3 is CASSSRQGATEAFF. The CDR3, as DNA: TGCGCCAGCAGCTCGCGACAGGGGGCCACTGAAGCTTTCTTT.

The sample holds a few counts of this clone. The chain combines TRBV30 with TRBJ2-2; TRBD2 matches 12 bases. Germline-derived CDR1 and CDR2 are GTSNPN and SVGIG (reference sequence). This CDR3 spans 15 amino acids. V was pared by 2 bases and J by 6 bases, with 4 bases of the junction left unmatched. DNA of the CDR3: TGTGCCTGGAGTTTGCTAGCGGGAGGGTCCGGGGAGCTGTTTTTT. Translating it yields CAWSLLAGGSGELFF.

The chain recombines TRBV4-1 with TRBJ2-7; 13 positions match TRBD2. The germline V gene encodes CDR1 MGHRA and CDR2 YSYEKL. V shed 0 bases and J 3 bases; nucleotides not matched to a gene: 8. The length of the CDR3 is 18 residues. CDR3 residues: CASSQEGTSGTAGYEQYF. The CDR3 DNA is TGCGCCAGCAGCCAAGAGGGGACTAGCGGGACGGCGGGCTACGAGCAGTACTTC.

This chain joins TRBV6-2 or TRBV6-3 and TRBJ1-4; 7 bases are shared with TRBD1. The germline CDR1 and CDR2 sequences are MNHEY and SVGEGT. The CDR3 covers 15 residues. J gave up 3 bases and V 5 bases, and 6 bases lay outside the gene matches. The CDR3 nucleotides read TGTGCCAGCAGTACGACAGGGTACGCTAATGAAAAACTGTTTTTT. Its protein product is CASSTTGYANEKLFF.

The J gene is TRBJ1-6, the V gene TRBV5-8; perhaps TRBD1 as D (5 bases). V gave up 1 base and J gave up 14 bases, with 10 bases separating them. In germline, CDR1 is SGHTS, CDR2 YDEGEE. This CDR3 has 12 residues. CDR3 residues: CASSLQGRTLHF. Written as DNA, the CDR3 is TGTGCCAGCAGCTTGCAGGGTAGGACCCTCCACTTT.

V and J are TRBV27 and TRBJ1-1, with D tentatively TRBD1 (6 bases). Per germline, CDR1 MNHEY and CDR2 SMNVEV (reference sequence). Trimming cost V 7 bases and J 3 bases, with 15 bases left between them. CDR3 length: 14 amino acids. CDR3 in amino acids: CASTRGGWDTEAFF. In nucleotides, the CDR3 is TGTGCCAGCACTAGGGGGGGTTGGGACACTGAAGCTTTCTTT.

The rearrangement uses TRBV14 and TRBJ2-1; 12 bases line up with TRBD2. CDR1 SGHDN and CDR2 FVKESK come from the germline V gene. V lost 0 bases, J lost 4 bases, and 10 bases stayed unmatched. CDR3 length equals 19 residues. This chain's CDR3 is CASSQDRGLAGGQYNEQFF. The CDR3, as DNA: TGTGCCAGCAGCCAAGATAGAGGCCTAGCGGGAGGGCAGTACAATGAGCAGTTCTTC.

This sequence joins TRBV6-5 and TRBJ1-3; D remains ambiguous. The CDR3 length is 13 residues. Trimming shortened V by 8 bases and J by 4 bases, and 12 bases separated the two germline ends. Germline V gene sequence: CDR1 MNHEY, CDR2 SVGAGI. As DNA, the CDR3 is TGTGCCAGCGCTGTATGGCTCGGAAACACCATATATTTT. Encoded protein: CASAVWLGNTIYF.

V and J are TRBV4-1 and TRBJ2-1; D may be TRBD1 (5 bases). The CDR3 consists of 14 residues. Germline V gene sequence: CDR1 MGHRA, CDR2 YSYEKL. Trimming pared 4 bases from V and 8 bases from J, leaving 15 bases between. The CDR3 DNA follows: TGCGCCAGCAGCCCGAGCCCAGGGTACTATGAGCAGTTCTTC. This codes for CASSPSPGYYEQFF.

The rearrangement uses TRBV29-1 and TRBJ2-2; D uncertain. Germline V gene sequence: CDR1 SQVTM, CDR2 ANQGSEA. The CDR3 runs 13 residues. V was clipped by 6 bases and J by 3 bases, with 11 bases between them. In DNA form, the CDR3 reads TGCAGCGTCTCTAGTTCCGACACCGGGGAGCTGTTTTTT. Translation: CSVSSSDTGELFF.